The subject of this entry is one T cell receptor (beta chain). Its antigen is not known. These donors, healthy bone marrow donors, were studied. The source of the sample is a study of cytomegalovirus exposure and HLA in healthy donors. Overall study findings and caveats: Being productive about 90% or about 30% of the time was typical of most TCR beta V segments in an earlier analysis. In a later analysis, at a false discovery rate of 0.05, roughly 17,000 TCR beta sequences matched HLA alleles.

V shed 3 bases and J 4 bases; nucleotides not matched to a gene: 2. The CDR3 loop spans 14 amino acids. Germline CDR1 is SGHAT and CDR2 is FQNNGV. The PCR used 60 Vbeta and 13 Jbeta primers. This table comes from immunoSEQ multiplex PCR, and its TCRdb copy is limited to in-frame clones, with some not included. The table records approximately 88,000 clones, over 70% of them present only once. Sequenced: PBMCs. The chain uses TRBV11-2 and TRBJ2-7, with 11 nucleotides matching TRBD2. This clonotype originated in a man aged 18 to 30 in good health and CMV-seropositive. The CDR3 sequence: CASSLTSGTYEQYF. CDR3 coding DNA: TGTGCCAGCAGCTTGACTAGCGGGACGTACGAGCAGTACTTC.